These 22 T cell receptor beta chains were sequenced from one sample in a study of blood T cell repertoires in COVID-19. Method: immunoSEQ multiplex PCR; TCRdb's copy keeps in-frame clones and lacks some. Among about 99,000 clones listed, roughly 82% were seen once. Sequencing was performed on peripheral blood. The receptor set was obtained from a human donor in a cohort sampled during active COVID-19.

This chain links TRBV2 with TRBJ1-3, with TRBD1 matching 11 bases. CDR1 and CDR2 (germline): SNHLY, FYNNEI. The length of the CDR3 is 15 residues. The trim removed 2 bases at V and 8 bases at J, leaving 5 bases unmatched. This CDR3 is CASSERTGGADTIYF. CDR3 nucleotide sequence: TGTGCCAGCAGTGAACGGACAGGGGGCGCGGACACCATATATTTT.

The V call is TRBV6-6, the J call TRBJ2-3; weak D call: TRBD2 (5 bases). Trimming took 5 bases from V and 6 from J, leaving 27 bases between them. The CDR3 is made up of 18 amino acids. Per the germline V gene, CDR1 is MNHNY and CDR2 is SVGAGI (reference sequence). The CDR3 sequence: CASSPYITRRTVIDTQYF. The CDR3 DNA sequence: TGTGCCAGCAGTCCTTATATCACCCGGAGGACTGTGATTGATACGCAGTATTTT.

The DNA for the CDR3 is TGTGCCAGCAGCTCGGACAGCTCTGGAAACACCATATATTTT. As protein: CASSSDSSGNTIYF. The chain is built from TRBV7-8 and TRBJ1-3, with D maybe TRBD1 (6 bases). CDR3 length: 14 residues. The V gene's germline CDR1 is SGHVS and CDR2 FQNEAQ. V was clipped by 4 bases and J by 0 bases, with 7 bases between them.

This clone was recorded a few times. The chain has TRBV4-3 and TRBJ1-1, with D unresolved. Germline V CDR1 and CDR2: LGHNA, YSLEER. V was trimmed by 0 bases and J by 7 bases, leaving 15 bases between them. The CDR3 extends over 15 amino acids. In DNA form, the CDR3 reads TGCGCCAGCAGCCAAGATAATAGCGGAAGGAATGAAGCTTTCTTT. It specifies CASSQDNSGRNEAFF.

This clone was picked up a small number of times. The chain couples TRBV9 to TRBJ2-2; D ambiguous. The CDR3 consists of 15 residues. Trimming pared 0 bases from V and 0 bases from J, leaving 6 bases between. Germline V lookup: CDR1 SGDLS, CDR2 YYNGEE. The CDR3 nucleotides read TGTGCCAGCAGCGTAGGCCACTCGAACACCGGGGAGCTGTTTTTT. As protein: CASSVGHSNTGELFF. Full variable domain (missing parts from reference TRBV9 and TRBJ2-2): DSGVTQTPKHLITATGQRVTLRCSPRSGDLSVYWYQQSLDQGLQFLIQYYNGEERAKGNILERFSAQQFPDLHSELNLSSLELGDSALYFCASSVGHSNTGELFFGEGSRLTVL.

This chain uses TRBV5-8 with TRBJ2-7; D is possibly TRBD1 (6 bases). Germline V gene data show CDR1 as SGHTS and CDR2 as YDEGEE. V lost 3 bases and J lost 9, with 13 bases in between. The CDR3 has 12 amino acids. The CDR3 sequence is CASSWDKTGQYF. The CDR3 region has the DNA TGTGCCAGCAGCTGGGACAAGACCGGGCAGTACTTC.

At least ten counts were recorded for this clone. The chain joins TRBV6-2 or TRBV6-3 to TRBJ2-1; no clear D. V was cut by 0 bases and J by 0 bases, with 12 bases left in between. This CDR3 spans 17 amino acids. Germline V gene data show CDR1 as MNHEY and CDR2 as SVGEGT. The CDR3 DNA reads as TGTGCCAGCAGTTACTCGGGTGAGGCGCGCTCCTACAATGAGCAGTTCTTC. Protein: CASSYSGEARSYNEQFF.

The chain uses TRBV10-3 and TRBJ2-1, with D tentatively TRBD1 (6 bases). Germline loops: CDR1 ENHRY, CDR2 SYGVKD. V lost 0 bases, J lost 5 bases, and 11 bases lay in between. The CDR3 is 15 amino acids. The CDR3 DNA sequence: TGTGCCATCAGTGAGTCTGTGGGGGCGAACAATGAGCAGTTCTTC. It is translated as CAISESVGANNEQFF.

This rearrangement joins TRBV10-3 to TRBJ1-1, with 7 bases identical to TRBD1. This CDR3 has 13 amino acids. V lost 4 bases and J lost 3; bases outside the gene matches: 2. Germline V gene sequence: CDR1 ENHRY, CDR2 SYGVKD. In DNA form, the CDR3 reads TGTGCCATCAGTGTCGACAGGGACACTGAAGCTTTCTTT. Translation gives CAISVDRDTEAFF.

The CDR3 region is CASSSPGQGLIDSPLHF. The CDR3 DNA follows: TGTGCCAGCAGCTCTCCGGGACAGGGCCTTATCGATTCACCCCTCCACTTT. The V call is TRBV11-3, the J call TRBJ1-6; 9 bases map to TRBD1. With 4 bases clipped from V and 8 bases from J, the junction kept 12 bases outside the gene matches. CDR3 size: 17 residues. Per the germline V gene, CDR1 is SGHNT and CDR2 is YENEEA.

This chain joins TRBV5-6 and TRBJ1-3; tentative D call: TRBD1 (6 bases). V was shortened by 2 bases and J by 0 bases, with 15 bases between the two germline ends. CDR3 size: 17 residues. Germline V gene lookup returns CDR1 SGHDT and CDR2 YYEEEE. The CDR3 is CASSLSARGYSGNTIYF. The CDR3 nucleotides read TGTGCCAGCAGCTTATCGGCCAGGGGATACTCTGGAAACACCATATATTTT.

The chain recombines TRBV7-6 with TRBJ1-3; 8 bases agree with TRBD1. The CDR3 sequence is 15 residues long. V dropped 3 bases and J dropped 3; count of bases not matched to a gene: 4. Germline values: CDR1 SGHVS, CDR2 FNYEAQ. CDR3 nucleotide sequence: TGTGCCAGCAGCTTGGACAGGGTTGGTGGAAACACCATATATTTT. Amino acid sequence: CASSLDRVGGNTIYF.

The chain uses TRBV7-6 and TRBJ1-1, with 9 bases matching TRBD1. The CDR3 has 15 residues. The V segment lost 2 bases and the J segment 1 base; nucleotides outside the gene matches: 2. The germline CDR1 and CDR2 sequences are SGHVS and FNYEAQ. The CDR3 DNA follows: TGTGCCAGCAGCTTATCGGGACAGGGGAACACTGAAGCTTTCTTT. This codes for CASSLSGQGNTEAFF.

V is TRBV7-9 and J is TRBJ1-4, with D unclear. This CDR3 has 14 residues. V was cut by 4 bases and J by 10 bases, with 16 bases left in between. Germline V gene data show CDR1 as SEHNR and CDR2 as FQNEAQ (reference sequence). The CDR3, as DNA: TGTGCCAGCAGCTCACGAGGCAGCTTGGGAAAACTGTTTTTT. Translated, it gives CASSSRGSLGKLFF.

The chain uses TRBV5-6 and TRBJ1-2, with D hard to call. CDR1 SGHDT and CDR2 YYEEEE come from the germline V gene. CDR3 length equals 14 residues. Trimming stripped 0 bases from V and 4 bases from J, with 10 bases between. The CDR3 region is CASSLALEPYGYTF. Written as DNA, the CDR3 is TGTGCCAGCAGCTTGGCTTTGGAGCCCTATGGCTACACCTTC.

The gene calls are TRBV27 and TRBJ1-3, with 12 bases matching TRBD1. CDR1 is MNHEY and CDR2 is SMNVEV in the germline V gene (reference sequence). Trimming took 2 bases from V and 4 from J; bases not matched to a gene: 3. The CDR3 extends over 16 amino acids. CDR3 region: CASSLTGQGAGNTIYF. The CDR3 DNA reads TGTGCCAGCAGTTTAACGGGACAGGGGGCAGGAAACACCATATATTTT.

This clone was found once. The rearrangement uses TRBV7-2 and TRBJ1-1, with 7 bases matching TRBD1. The V segment lost 5 bases and the J segment 5 bases; nucleotides outside the gene matches: 2. Germline lookup yields CDR1 SGHTA and CDR2 FQGNSA. The CDR3 loop spans 12 amino acids. The CDR3 nucleotides are TGTGCCAGCAGCGCGACAGGGACTGAAGCTTTCTTT. It codes for CASSATGTEAFF.

This chain connects TRBV6-6 to TRBJ2-1; D is possibly TRBD2 (5 bases). This CDR3 contains 15 residues. CDR1 is MNHNY and CDR2 is SVGAGI in the germline V gene (reference sequence). V lost 5 bases and J lost 7, with 18 bases in between. In DNA, the CDR3 is TGTGCCAGCAGTCCCTCCTCCGGGGTAAGGAATGAGCAGTTCTTC. Translation gives CASSPSSGVRNEQFF.

The chain uses TRBV10-3 and TRBJ1-1; 9 nucleotides line up with TRBD1. There are 13 residues in the CDR3. V gave up 6 bases and J gave up 5 bases; unmatched junction bases: 4. Germline assignment: CDR1 ENHRY and CDR2 SYGVKD. The CDR3 DNA is TGTGCCATCAGCGGGACAGGGAATACTGAAGCTTTCTTT. Residues: CAISGTGNTEAFF.

The genes are TRBV20-1 and TRBJ1-2; D is undetermined. Looked up from germline, CDR1 is DFQATT and CDR2 is SNEGSKA (reference sequence). Trimming left V 5 bases short and J 8 bases short, with 12 bases between. This CDR3 is built from 11 residues. CDR3 sequence reads: CSAPLLKGYTF. CDR3 nucleotide sequence: TGCAGTGCTCCCTTGCTAAAGGGCTACACCTTC.

CDR3 bases: TGTGCCACCAGTTTAGGAGGGAATACGCAGTATTTT. Translation: CATSLGGNTQYF. J is TRBJ2-3 and V is TRBV24-1; perhaps TRBD2 as D (6 bases). The germline V and J ends were trimmed by 6 bases and 7 bases, with 10 bases remaining between them. There are 12 residues in the CDR3. From germline, CDR1 is KGHDR and CDR2 SFDVKD.

The chain recombines TRBV4-2 with TRBJ1-4; D is undetermined. Germline loops: CDR1 LGHNA, CDR2 YNFKEQ. CDR3 length equals 15 residues. The V end lost 0 bases, the J end lost 4 bases, and 9 bases lay between the germline ends. CDR3 amino acids: CASSQERLGNEKLFF. The CDR3 bases are TGTGCCAGCAGCCAAGAGAGGTTGGGTAATGAAAAACTGTTTTTT.